The rows below give T cell receptor beta chains drawn from one sample of a study of OX40 agonist ivuxolimab in advanced cancers. TCRdb's copy holds only in-frame clones and misses some; the assay was immunoSEQ multiplex PCR. This sample has 50,000 to 70,000 clones, with approximately 85% found just once. Sequences were derived from CD4+ or CD8+ T cells sorted from blood, sampled in a trial of the OX40 agonist ivuxolimab. The source of these receptors is an adult with an advanced solid tumor such as melanoma, head and neck, liver or kidney cancer. The CDR3 runs from the conserved cysteine through the conserved F or W. Each record gives: J gene, CDR3 length, clone size, V gene, D gene, CDR3 protein, CDR3 DNA. D genes are given only for firm matches. The size field is filled for only some rows; it gives once, few, many or a size class.

>TRBJ1-1|14|-|TRBV7-9|TRBD1
CASSLQGAHTEAFF
TGTGCCAGCAGCTTACAGGGGGCGCACACTGAAGCTTTCTTT
>TRBJ2-1|15|-|TRBV7-2|TRBD2
CASSGGTSGRNEQFF
TGTGCCAGCAGCGGAGGGACTAGCGGGAGGAATGAGCAGTTCTTC
>TRBJ1-5|12|-|TRBV28|-
CASSPANQPQHF
TGTGCCAGTAGCCCGGCCAATCAGCCCCAGCATTTT
>TRBJ1-4|15|-|TRBV15|-
CATSRDRVVYEKLFF
TGTGCCACCAGCAGAGATCGCGTTGTCTATGAAAAACTGTTTTTT
>TRBJ2-7|14|-|TRBV11-2|TRBD1
CASSSTGGHLGQYF
TGTGCCAGCAGCTCGACAGGGGGCCATCTTGGGCAGTACTTC
>TRBJ1-5|13|-|TRBV21-1|-
CASIVYSNQPQHF
TGTGCCAGCATCGTATATAGCAATCAGCCCCAGCATTTT
>TRBJ1-1|15|-|TRBV19|-
CASMAGGRWNTEAFF
TGTGCCAGTATGGCCGGGGGGCGATGGAACACTGAAGCTTTCTTT
>TRBJ2-5|16|-|TRBV7-6|-
CASSLSASVGTETQYF
TGTGCCAGCAGCTTAAGTGCTAGCGTTGGTACAGAGACCCAGTACTTC
>TRBJ2-7|14|-|TRBV7-2|-
CASSLGGTSYEQYF
TGTGCCAGCAGCCTCGGGGGTACCTCCTACGAGCAGTACTTC
>TRBJ2-5|16|-|TRBV30|TRBD2
CAWREGLAGAQETQYF
TGTGCCTGGAGGGAAGGACTAGCGGGGGCACAAGAGACCCAGTACTTC
>TRBJ1-5|18|medium-sized|TRBV5-3|TRBD1
CARSLVGLKGAGLQPQHF
TGTGCCAGAAGCTTGGTGGGGTTGAAGGGGGCAGGCCTGCAGCCCCAGCATTTT
>TRBJ2-4|16|-|TRBV11-1|TRBD2
CASSSTTSGAKNIQYF
TGTGCCAGCAGCTCCACGACTAGCGGGGCCAAAAACATTCAGTACTTC
>TRBJ2-5|11|-|TRBV20-1|-
CSAIRDETQYF
TGCAGTGCTATAAGGGACGAGACCCAGTACTTC
>TRBJ1-2|16|-|TRBV5-1|TRBD1
CASSLDGTGSNYGYTF
TGCGCCAGCAGCTTGGACGGGACAGGCTCCAACTATGGCTACACCTTC
>TRBJ1-1|12|-|TRBV29-1|TRBD1
CSSRTGGTEAFF
TGCAGCTCTCGGACAGGGGGCACTGAAGCTTTCTTT
>TRBJ1-1|12|-|TRBV11-2|-
CATVGMNTEAFF
TGTGCCACCGTTGGGATGAACACTGAAGCTTTCTTT
>TRBJ2-1|15|-|TRBV7-9|TRBD1
CASSRVDRGYNEQFF
TGTGCCAGCAGCCGGGTGGACAGGGGCTACAATGAGCAGTTCTTC
>TRBJ2-5|15|-|TRBV19|-
CASSIGRQLQETQYF
TGTGCCAGTAGTATAGGTCGGCAGCTCCAAGAGACCCAGTACTTC
>TRBJ1-4|17|-|TRBV4-1|-
CASSGAWGQSTNEKLFF
TGCGCCAGCAGCGGTGCTTGGGGGCAATCAACTAATGAAAAACTGTTTTTT
>TRBJ2-1|12|-|TRBV18|-
CASSPFYNEQFF
TGTGCCAGCTCACCATTCTACAATGAGCAGTTCTTC
>TRBJ1-4|14|-|TRBV6-5|-
CASSFRGGDEKLFF
TGTGCCAGCAGTTTCCGGGGAGGGGATGAAAAACTGTTTTTT
>TRBJ1-5|14|-|TRBV10-3|-
CAIAWDGTDQPQHF
TGTGCCATCGCTTGGGACGGAACGGATCAGCCCCAGCATTTT
>TRBJ2-3|15|-|TRBV9|-
CASSVRGAGTDTQYF
TGTGCCAGCAGCGTGAGGGGCGCAGGCACAGATACGCAGTATTTT
>TRBJ2-7|15|-|TRBV5-1|-
CASRGRPDWSYEQYF
TGCGCCAGCAGAGGAAGACCCGATTGGAGTTACGAGCAGTACTTC
>TRBJ1-1|13|-|TRBV6-1|-
CASSEVRGTEAFF
TGTGCCAGCAGTGAAGTGAGAGGCACTGAAGCTTTCTTT
>TRBJ2-7|15|once|TRBV28|TRBD1
CASSSGGQDDYEQYF
TGTGCCAGCAGTTCCGGAGGACAGGATGACTACGAGCAGTACTTC
>TRBJ1-2|15|few|TRBV7-8|TRBD1
CASSLAGTAGYGYTF
TGTGCCAGCAGCTTAGCAGGGACAGCCGGCTATGGCTACACCTTC
>TRBJ2-3|14|-|TRBV7-2|-
CASSLAPQVDTQYF
TGTGCCAGCAGCTTAGCGCCCCAGGTGGATACGCAGTATTTT
>TRBJ2-3|15|-|TRBV2|-
CASSERGLGTDTQYF
TGTGCCAGCAGTGAACGGGGGCTCGGCACAGATACGCAGTATTTT
>TRBJ1-1|12|-|TRBV2|-
CASRRGAAEAFF
TGTGCCAGCAGGAGGGGGGCGGCTGAAGCTTTCTTT
>TRBJ2-1|14|-|TRBV28|-
CASSFGGGPNEQFF
TGTGCCAGCAGTTTTGGGGGGGGGCCGAATGAGCAGTTCTTC
>TRBJ2-3|15|-|TRBV14|-
CASNLGGASTDTQYF
TGTGCCAGCAACCTCGGGGGCGCGAGCACAGATACGCAGTATTTT
>TRBJ2-7|16|-|TRBV4-1|TRBD2
CASSQEASGGGGEQYF
TGCGCCAGCAGCCAAGAGGCTAGCGGGGGAGGGGGCGAGCAGTACTTC
>TRBJ1-1|15|-|TRBV6-5|-
CASSYSRRPNTEAFF
TGTGCCAGCAGTTACTCGAGACGGCCCAACACTGAAGCTTTCTTT
>TRBJ2-1|15|once|TRBV18|TRBD1
CASSPPVTGALPEFF
TGTGCCAGCTCACCTCCGGTGACAGGGGCCTTACCCGAGTTCTTC
>TRBJ2-3|15|-|TRBV18|TRBD1
CASSPPTGGADTQYF
TGTGCCAGCTCACCACCGACAGGGGGCGCAGATACGCAGTATTTT
>TRBJ1-5|13|-|TRBV30|-
CAWGRGGNQPQHF
TGTGCCTGGGGTCGCGGGGGCAATCAGCCCCAGCATTTT